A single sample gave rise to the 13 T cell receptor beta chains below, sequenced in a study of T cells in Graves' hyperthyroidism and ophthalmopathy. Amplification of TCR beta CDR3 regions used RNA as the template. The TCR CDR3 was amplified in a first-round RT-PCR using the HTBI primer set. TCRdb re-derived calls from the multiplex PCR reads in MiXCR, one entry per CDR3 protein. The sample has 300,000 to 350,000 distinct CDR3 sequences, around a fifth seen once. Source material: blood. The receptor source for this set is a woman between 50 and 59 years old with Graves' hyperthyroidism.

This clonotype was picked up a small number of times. The CDR3 sequence is CASTTGRGSTDTQYF. CDR3 DNA: TGTGCCAGCACCACCGGACGGGGTAGCACAGATACGCAGTATTTT. This chain joins TRBV28 and TRBJ2-3, with D perhaps matching TRBD2 (5 bases). The germline V gene encodes CDR1 MDHEN and CDR2 SYDVKM. CDR3 length: 15 residues. Between the trimmed V and J ends, which lost 7 bases and 0 bases, there was a span of 14 bases. The variable domain in full, with the rest retrieved from reference TRBV28 and TRBJ2-3, is DVKVTQSSRYLVKRTGEKVFLECVQDMDHENMFWYRQDPGLGLRLIYFSYDVKMKEKGDIPEGYSVSREKKERFSLILESASTNQTSMYLCASTTGRGSTDTQYFGPGTRLTVL.

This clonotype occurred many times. CDR3 residues: CAWSYFLEGGELFF. CDR3 in DNA: TGTGCCTGGAGTTATTTCCTAGAGGGCGGGGAGCTGTTTTTT. V is TRBV30 and J is TRBJ2-2; D might be TRBD2 (5 bases). Deletions cut 2 bases from V and 7 bases from J, with 14 bases between. The germline V gene has CDR1 GTSNPN and CDR2 SVGIG (reference sequence). This CDR3 contains 14 residues.

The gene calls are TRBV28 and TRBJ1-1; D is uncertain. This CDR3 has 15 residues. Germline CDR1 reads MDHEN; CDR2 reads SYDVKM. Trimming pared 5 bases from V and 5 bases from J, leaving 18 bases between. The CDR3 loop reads CASSPSQGSGTEAFF. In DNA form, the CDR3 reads TGTGCCAGCAGTCCCTCCCAAGGCTCGGGAACTGAAGCTTTCTTT. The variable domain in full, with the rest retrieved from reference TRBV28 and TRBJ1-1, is DVKVTQSSRYLVKRTGEKVFLECVQDMDHENMFWYRQDPGLGLRLIYFSYDVKMKEKGDIPEGYSVSREKKERFSLILESASTNQTSMYLCASSPSQGSGTEAFFGQGTRLTVV.

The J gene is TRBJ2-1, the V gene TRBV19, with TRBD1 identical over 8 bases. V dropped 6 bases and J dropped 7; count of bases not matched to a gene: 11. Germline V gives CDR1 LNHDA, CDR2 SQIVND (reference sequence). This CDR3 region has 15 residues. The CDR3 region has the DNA TGTGCCAGTAGCTCGCAGGGGGCAGGCAGGAATGAGCAGTTCTTC. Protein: CASSSQGAGRNEQFF.

The CDR3 reads CASSISPVNTEAFF. In DNA, the CDR3 is TGTGCCAGTAGTATCTCTCCGGTGAACACTGAAGCTTTCTTT. V usage is TRBV19 and J usage is TRBJ1-1; D unclear. The CDR3 has 14 residues. V lost 3 bases and J 0 bases, leaving 8 bases between the germline ends. Looked up from germline, CDR1 is LNHDA and CDR2 is SQIVND (reference sequence).

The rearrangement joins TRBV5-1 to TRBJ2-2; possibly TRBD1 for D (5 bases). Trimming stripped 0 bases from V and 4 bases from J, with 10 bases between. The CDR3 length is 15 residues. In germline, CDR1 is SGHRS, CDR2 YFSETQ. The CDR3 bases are TGCGCCAGCAGCTTGGTTCAGGGTGGCACCGGGGAGCTGTTTTTT. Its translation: CASSLVQGGTGELFF.

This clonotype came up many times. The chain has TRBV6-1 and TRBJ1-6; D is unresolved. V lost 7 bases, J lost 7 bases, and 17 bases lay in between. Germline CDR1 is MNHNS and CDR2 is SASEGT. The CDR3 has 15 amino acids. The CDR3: CASNMGQRSNSPLHF. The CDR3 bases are TGTGCCAGCAATATGGGTCAGAGGTCCAATTCACCCCTCCACTTT.

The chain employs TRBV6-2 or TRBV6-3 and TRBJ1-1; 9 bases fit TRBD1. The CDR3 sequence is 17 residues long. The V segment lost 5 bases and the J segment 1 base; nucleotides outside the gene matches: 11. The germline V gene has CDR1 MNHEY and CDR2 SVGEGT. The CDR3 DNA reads TGTGCCAGCAGTGACTTCGCCGGGACAGGGACGAACACTGAAGCTTTCTTT. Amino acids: CASSDFAGTGTNTEAFF.

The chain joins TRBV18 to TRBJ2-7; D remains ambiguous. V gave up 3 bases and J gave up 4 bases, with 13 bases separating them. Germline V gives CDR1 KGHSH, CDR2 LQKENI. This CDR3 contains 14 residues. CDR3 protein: CASSPPANRYEQYF. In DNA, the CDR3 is TGTGCCAGCTCACCGCCAGCGAATCGTTACGAGCAGTACTTC.

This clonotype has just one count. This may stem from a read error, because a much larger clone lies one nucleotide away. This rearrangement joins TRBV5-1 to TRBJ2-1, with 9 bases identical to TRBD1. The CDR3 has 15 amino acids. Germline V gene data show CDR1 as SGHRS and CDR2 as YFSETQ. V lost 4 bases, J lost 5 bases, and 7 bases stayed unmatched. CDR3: CASSPWDRAHNEQFF. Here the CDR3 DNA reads TGCGCCAGCAGCCCGTGGGACAGGGCCCACAATGAGCAGTTCTTC.

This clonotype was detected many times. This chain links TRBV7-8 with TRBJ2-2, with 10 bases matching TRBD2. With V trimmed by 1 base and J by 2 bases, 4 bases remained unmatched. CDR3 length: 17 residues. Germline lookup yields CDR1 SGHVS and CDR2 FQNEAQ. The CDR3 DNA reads TGTGCCAGCAGCTTAGTAGCGGGAGGATTAAACACCGGGGAGCTGTTTTTT. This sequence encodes CASSLVAGGLNTGELFF.

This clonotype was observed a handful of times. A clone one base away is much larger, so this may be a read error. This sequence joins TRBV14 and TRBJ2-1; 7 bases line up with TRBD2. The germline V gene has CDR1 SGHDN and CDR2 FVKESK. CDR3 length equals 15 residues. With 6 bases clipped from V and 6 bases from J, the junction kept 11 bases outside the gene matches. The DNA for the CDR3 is TGTGCCAGCAGACCGACTAGCAGGGTGAGCAATGAGCAGTTCTTC. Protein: CASRPTSRVSNEQFF.

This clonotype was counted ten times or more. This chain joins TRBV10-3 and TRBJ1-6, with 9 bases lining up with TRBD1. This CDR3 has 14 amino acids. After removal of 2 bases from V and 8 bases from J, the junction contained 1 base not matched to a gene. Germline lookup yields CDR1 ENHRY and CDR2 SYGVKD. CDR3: CAISEGQGHSPLHF. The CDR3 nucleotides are TGTGCCATCAGTGAGGGACAGGGGCATTCACCCCTCCACTTT.